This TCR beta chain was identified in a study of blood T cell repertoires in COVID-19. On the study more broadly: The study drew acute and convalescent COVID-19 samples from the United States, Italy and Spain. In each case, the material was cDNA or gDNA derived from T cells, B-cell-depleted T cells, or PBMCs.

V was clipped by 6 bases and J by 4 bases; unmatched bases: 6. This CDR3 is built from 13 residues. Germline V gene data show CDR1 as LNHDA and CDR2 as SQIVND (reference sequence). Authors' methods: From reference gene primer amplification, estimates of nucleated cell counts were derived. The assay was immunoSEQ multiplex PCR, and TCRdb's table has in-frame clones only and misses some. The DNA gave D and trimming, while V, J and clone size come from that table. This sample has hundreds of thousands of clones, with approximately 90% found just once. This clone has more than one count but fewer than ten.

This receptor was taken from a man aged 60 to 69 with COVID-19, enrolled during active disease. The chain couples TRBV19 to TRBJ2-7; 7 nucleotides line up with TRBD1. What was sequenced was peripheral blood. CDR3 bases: TGTGCCAGTAGAGAGGGACAGTTTTACGAGCAGTACTTC. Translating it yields CASREGQFYEQYF.